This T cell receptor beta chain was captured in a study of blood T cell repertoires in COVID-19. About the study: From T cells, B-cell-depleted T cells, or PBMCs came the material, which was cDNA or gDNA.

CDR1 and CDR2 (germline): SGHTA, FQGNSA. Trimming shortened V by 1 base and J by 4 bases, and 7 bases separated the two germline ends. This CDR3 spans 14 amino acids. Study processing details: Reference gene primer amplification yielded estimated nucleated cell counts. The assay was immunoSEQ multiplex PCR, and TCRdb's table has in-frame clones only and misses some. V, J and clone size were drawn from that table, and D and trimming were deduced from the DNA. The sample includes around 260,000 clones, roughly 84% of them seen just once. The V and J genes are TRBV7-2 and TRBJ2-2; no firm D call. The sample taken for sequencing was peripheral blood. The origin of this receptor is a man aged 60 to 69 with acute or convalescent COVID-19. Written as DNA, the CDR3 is TGTGCCAGCAGCTTAGTACTTTCCACCGGGGAGCTGTTTTTT. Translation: CASSLVLSTGELFF.